The source of this T cell receptor (beta chain) is a study of blood T cell repertoires in COVID-19 (dated by TCRdb to 2020 to 2021). Study-wide context: Samples covering the acute and convalescent phases of COVID-19 were provided by collaborators in the United States, Italy and Spain. The material from the prospective study consisted of cDNA or gDNA derived from T cells, B-cell-depleted T cells, or PBMCs. Deeply sampled blood TCRbeta repertoires from subjects exposed to, actively infected with, or recovered from COVID-19 were included in the dataset. The repertoires were released in a freely available public database intended as a resource for research on the immune response to SARS-CoV-2. Samples came from the ongoing ImmuneRACE study (first 160 participants) plus 1,254 subjects from 6 global collaborators. Nearly every sample came with metadata listing a de-identified subject ID, COVID-19 status, age in years and sex. Where HLA class I and class II types were available, the types were taken from metadata supplied by the sample provider, not from assay-based typing. The paper's findings and limits, for the study overall: The amount of clinical and demographic metadata varied by source and participant and was provided uncurated.

TCRbeta CDR3 regions were amplified from genomic DNA by means of the immunoSEQ Assay, a bias-controlled multiplex PCR. As for the original processing: Nucleated cell counts per sample were estimated from amplification of reference gene primers within the assay. Sequence reads were collapsed and filtered to measure the absolute abundance of every unique TCRbeta CDR3 rearrangement. For each sample, productive Simpson clonality was calculated as the square root of Simpson's diversity index over productive rearrangements. TCRdb stores this immuneACCESS table with in-frame sequences only. Part of the clones is absent; in the studies checked, under half of the shortfall reflects unresolved V genes, and no reason is known for the rest. V, J and clone size derive from that table, while D and trimming were established from the DNA sequence. For this sample the table gives 100,000 to 150,000 clones, of which roughly 86% were detected only once. The top ten clonotypes cover about an eighth of the sample.

One collaborating source in Seattle enrolled patients during active infection and followed them longitudinally through the course of disease. Each collaborating institution followed its own protocols to collect whole blood in K2EDTA tubes. Collaborator samples were shipped for TCRbeta analysis as frozen whole blood, isolated PBMCs, or DNA extracted from either sample type. At the junction V is shortened by 4 bases and J by 5 bases, with 12 bases in between. From the germline V gene, CDR1 is SGHDT and CDR2 is YYEEEE. The CDR3 goes from the cysteine to the phenylalanine over 13 residues. Kept here is only the CDR3 DNA, which spans 39 bases and is read in frame from base 1. As concerns this clone: Its antigen is currently not known. Base qualities are not provided; no much larger clone lies one nucleotide away.

The rearranged chain carries TRBV5-6 and TRBJ2-5, with TRBD1 as a weak D call on 5 bases. Sequenced sample: peripheral blood. This clonotype originated in a woman aged 70 to 79 with COVID-19, enrolled during active disease. The DNA sequence reads TGTGCCAGCAGCCCAGACAGTCGGGAGACCCAGTACTTC. It translates as CASSPDSRETQYF.